This T cell receptor (beta chain) is from a study of blood T cell repertoires in COVID-19. Whole-study context: In each case, the material was cDNA or gDNA derived from T cells, B-cell-depleted T cells, or PBMCs.

What the recovered Cohort 3 donors had was two negative PCRs, clearance, or symptom resolution. Clones were read by immunoSEQ multiplex PCR, and TCRdb kept only the in-frame ones, dropping some. The sample includes more than 300,000 clones, 92% of them seen just once. Germline V gives CDR1 SNHLY, CDR2 FYNNEI. The CDR3 extends over 14 amino acids. V shed 8 bases and J shed 1 base, with 14 bases lying between them. The source is a woman in her thirties who had recovered from COVID-19. The sample consisted of PBMCs or T cells enriched from blood (not recorded which). The J gene is TRBJ1-2, the V gene TRBV2; perhaps TRBD1 as D (5 bases). This chain's CDR3 is CASSDGGLNYGYTF. CDR3 nucleotide sequence: TGTGCCAGCTCTGACGGGGGACTTAACTATGGCTACACCTTC.